These T cell receptor beta chains were read from a single sample in a study of T cell responses to AZD1222 COVID-19 vaccine. Repertoires were generated with immunoSEQ multiplex PCR, while TCRdb's copy carries only in-frame clones and drops some. The profile shows roughly 150,000 clones, approximately 90% of them singletons. Specimen: peripheral blood, collected 28 days after the second AZD1222 dose. The receptors shown here come from an adult who received the AZD1222 COVID-19 vaccine. CDR3s include the opening cysteine and the closing phenylalanine or tryptophan. Each record gives: J gene, clone size, D gene, CDR3 length, V gene, CDR3 protein, CDR3 DNA. A D gene is named only where the DNA matches it firmly. A clone size is listed for some rows: how often the clone was seen (once, few, many), or a class if it is expanded.

TRBJ1-5 | . | . | 15 | TRBV19 | CASSFQGLGNQPQHF | TGTGCCAGTAGTTTCCAGGGATTGGGCAATCAGCCCCAGCATTTT
TRBJ1-1 | once | TRBD1 | 15 | TRBV28 | CASSPWTGGNTEAFF | TGTGCCAGCAGTCCCTGGACAGGGGGCAACACTGAAGCTTTCTTT
TRBJ1-2 | . | TRBD1 | 14 | TRBV27 | CASSGTGGYYGYTF | TGTGCCAGCAGCGGGACAGGGGGGTACTATGGCTACACCTTC
TRBJ1-5 | . | . | 16 | TRBV10-3 | CAISELGGVGNQPQHF | TGTGCCATCAGTGAGTTAGGCGGGGTTGGCAATCAGCCCCAGCATTTT
TRBJ2-1 | . | TRBD2 | 14 | TRBV9 | CASSVGLVFSEQFF | TGTGCCAGCAGCGTGGGACTAGTGTTTAGTGAGCAGTTCTTC
TRBJ1-2 | . | . | 18 | TRBV4-3 | CASSQVGSGRVGDYGYTF | TGCGCCAGCAGCCAAGTGGGTTCTGGCAGGGTAGGGGACTATGGCTACACCTTC
TRBJ2-7 | . | . | 17 | TRBV21-1 | CASSRRGVTLAGYEQYF | TGTGCCAGCAGCAGGAGGGGAGTTACTCTAGCGGGCTACGAGCAGTACTTC
TRBJ2-1 | few | . | 15 | TRBV3-1/TRBV3-2 | CASAVSEGLTNEQFF | TGTGCCAGCGCGGTAAGCGAAGGACTGACCAATGAGCAGTTCTTC
TRBJ1-2 | . | . | 14 | TRBV29-1 | CSVAGGERVYGYTF | TGCAGCGTTGCGGGGGGCGAGCGCGTTTATGGCTACACCTTC
TRBJ2-3 | once | . | 14 | TRBV19 | CASSIRDPTDTQYF | TGTGCCAGTAGTATCAGGGATCCGACAGATACGCAGTATTTT
TRBJ1-2 | . | TRBD1 | 14 | TRBV5-1 | CASSSGRTGGGYTF | TGCGCCAGCAGCTCGGGACGGACAGGCGGGGGCTACACCTTC
TRBJ1-1 | . | . | 15 | TRBV9 | CASSVGDWGATEAFF | TGTGCCAGCAGCGTAGGAGATTGGGGGGCCACTGAAGCTTTCTTT
TRBJ1-4 | once | TRBD1 | 14 | TRBV3-1/TRBV3-2 | CASSQGQGVEKLFF | TGTGCCAGCAGCCAAGGACAGGGTGTTGAAAAACTGTTTTTT
TRBJ2-5 | . | . | 16 | TRBV3-1/TRBV3-2 | CASSQVLGGHQETQYF | TGTGCCAGCAGCCAAGTGCTGGGGGGTCACCAAGAGACCCAGTACTTC
TRBJ1-1 | . | . | 13 | TRBV29-1 | CSGSRGSNTEAFF | TGCAGCGGCTCTAGGGGGAGTAACACTGAAGCTTTCTTT
TRBJ1-1 | . | . | 14 | TRBV7-2 | CASTRASVATEAFF | TGTGCCAGCACCCGGGCCTCGGTCGCCACTGAAGCTTTCTTT
TRBJ1-1 | . | TRBD1 | 13 | TRBV6-5 | CASRDRMNTEAFF | TGTGCCAGCCGGGACAGAATGAACACTGAAGCTTTCTTT
TRBJ2-7 | . | . | 14 | TRBV10-1 | CASSESGGMYEQYF | TGCGCCAGCAGTGAGTCGGGCGGGATGTACGAGCAGTACTTC
TRBJ2-2 | . | . | 15 | TRBV7-9 | CASSDRSSGNGELFF | TGTGCCAGCAGCGATCGGAGTTCCGGGAACGGGGAGCTGTTTTTT
TRBJ2-3 | . | TRBD2 | 16 | TRBV24-1 | CATSAREAGGTDTQYF | TGTGCCACCAGTGCCCGAGAAGCGGGGGGCACAGATACGCAGTATTTT
TRBJ1-2 | . | TRBD1 | 16 | TRBV28 | CASSFGPGQAFYGYTF | TGTGCCAGCAGTTTCGGACCGGGACAGGCATTCTATGGCTACACCTTC
TRBJ1-1 | . | . | 15 | TRBV5-1 | CASSLVSGINTEAFF | TGCGCCAGCAGCTTGGTCTCAGGGATTAACACTGAAGCTTTCTTT
TRBJ2-1 | . | TRBD2 | 15 | TRBV14 | CASSHLAGGFNEQFF | TGTGCCAGCAGCCACCTAGCGGGGGGCTTCAATGAGCAGTTCTTC
TRBJ2-5 | . | TRBD2 | 14 | TRBV7-2 | CASMRQRGQETQYF | TGTGCCAGCATGCGGCAGCGGGGCCAAGAGACCCAGTACTTC
TRBJ2-4 | . | . | 14 | TRBV2 | CASSETLAKNIQYF | TGTGCCAGCAGTGAAACCCTAGCCAAAAACATTCAGTACTTC
TRBJ1-5 | few | . | 17 | TRBV19 | CASSERPLLRSNQPQHF | TGTGCCAGTAGCGAAAGACCCCTCTTGAGGAGCAATCAGCCCCAGCATTTT
TRBJ1-1 | . | . | 14 | TRBV28 | CASSHRRGNTEAFF | TGTGCCAGCAGCCACAGGCGGGGGAACACTGAAGCTTTCTTT
TRBJ2-3 | . | TRBD2 | 15 | TRBV28 | CASSASGRGTDTQYF | TGTGCCAGCAGTGCGAGCGGGAGGGGGACAGATACGCAGTATTTT
TRBJ2-5 | . | TRBD2 | 15 | TRBV19 | CASLRAGASTETQYF | TGTGCCAGTTTAAGGGCGGGAGCGTCTACGGAGACCCAGTACTTC
TRBJ1-6 | . | . | 13 | TRBV29-1 | CSVATSDRSPLHF | TGCAGCGTTGCTACCTCCGATAGGTCACCCCTCCACTTT
TRBJ1-2 | . | . | 12 | TRBV28 | CASSFRNYGYTF | TGTGCCAGCAGTTTCCGGAACTATGGCTACACCTTC
TRBJ1-5 | once | . | 13 | TRBV12-3/TRBV12-4 | CASSLAVSGPWHF | TGTGCCAGCAGTTTAGCTGTTTCGGGGCCTTGGCATTTT
TRBJ2-2 | . | . | 15 | TRBV7-9 | CASSLGPVNTGELFF | TGTGCCAGCAGCTTAGGGCCGGTCAACACCGGGGAGCTGTTTTTT
TRBJ1-3 | . | . | 19 | TRBV3-1/TRBV3-2 | CASSQARFTGKVSGNTIYF | TGTGCCAGCAGCCAAGCACGCTTTACAGGGAAGGTTTCTGGAAACACCATATATTTT
TRBJ2-7 | . | . | 13 | TRBV7-6 | CASSEGQRYEQYF | TGTGCCAGCAGCGAAGGACAGCGCTACGAGCAGTACTTC
TRBJ2-1 | . | TRBD2 | 16 | TRBV27 | CASSIRLAGPGNEQFF | TGTGCCAGCAGTATTCGACTAGCGGGACCAGGCAATGAGCAGTTCTTC
TRBJ1-1 | . | . | 13 | TRBV19 | CASSRRGITEAFF | TGTGCCAGTAGTAGACGGGGGATCACTGAAGCTTTCTTT
TRBJ1-2 | . | TRBD1 | 14 | TRBV27 | CASKGTETNYGYTF | TGTGCCAGCAAAGGGACAGAAACTAACTATGGCTACACCTTC
TRBJ2-3 | . | . | 16 | TRBV19 | CASSPGGSVGPDTQYF | TGTGCCAGTAGCCCCGGCGGTAGCGTAGGCCCAGATACGCAGTATTTT
TRBJ2-7 | . | . | 13 | TRBV7-3 | CASSSQQGYEQYF | TGTGCCAGCAGCTCCCAACAGGGATACGAGCAGTACTTC
TRBJ1-5 | . | . | 12 | TRBV6-5 | CASSHPNQPQHF | TGTGCCAGCAGCCACCCTAATCAGCCCCAGCATTTT
TRBJ2-2 | . | . | 15 | TRBV10-3 | CAISERQKYTGELFF | TGTGCCATCAGTGAACGACAAAAATACACCGGGGAGCTGTTTTTT
TRBJ1-1 | . | . | 12 | TRBV24-1 | CATSGGNTEAFF | TGTGCCACCAGTGGTGGGAACACTGAAGCTTTCTTT
TRBJ2-1 | . | TRBD2 | 15 | TRBV5-6 | CASSFRTSAYNEQFF | TGTGCCAGCAGTTTTAGGACTAGCGCCTACAATGAGCAGTTCTTC
TRBJ1-6 | . | . | 15 | TRBV7-2 | CASRLQGAGGEPLHF | TGTGCCAGCAGACTACAGGGAGCCGGTGGTGAGCCCCTCCACTTT
TRBJ2-5 | . | TRBD2 | 17 | TRBV20-1 | CSASRDSGGLRQETQYF | TGCAGTGCTAGTCGCGATAGCGGGGGGTTAAGACAAGAGACCCAGTACTTC
TRBJ2-7 | . | . | 14 | TRBV5-1 | CASSLAHGRYEQYF | TGCGCCAGCAGCCTCGCACATGGCCGCTACGAGCAGTACTTC
TRBJ2-1 | . | TRBD2 | 14 | TRBV27 | CASSLTSGDFGQFF | TGTGCCAGCAGTTTGACTAGCGGAGATTTTGGGCAGTTCTTC
TRBJ2-1 | once | TRBD2 | 16 | TRBV14 | CASSQFLGEGSNEQFF | TGTGCCAGCAGCCAATTTTTGGGGGAGGGAAGCAATGAGCAGTTCTTC
TRBJ1-5 | . | . | 14 | TRBV6-2/TRBV6-3 | CASSYGSGNQPQHF | TGTGCCAGCAGTTACGGGTCCGGGAATCAGCCCCAGCATTTT
TRBJ2-4 | . | TRBD2 | 16 | TRBV9 | CASSGAEGLAGNIQYF | TGTGCCAGCAGCGGAGCCGAGGGACTAGCGGGAAACATTCAGTACTTC
TRBJ2-1 | few | TRBD2 | 15 | TRBV6-5 | CASRSLAGEYNEQFF | TGTGCCAGCAGGTCCTTAGCGGGAGAGTACAATGAGCAGTTCTTC